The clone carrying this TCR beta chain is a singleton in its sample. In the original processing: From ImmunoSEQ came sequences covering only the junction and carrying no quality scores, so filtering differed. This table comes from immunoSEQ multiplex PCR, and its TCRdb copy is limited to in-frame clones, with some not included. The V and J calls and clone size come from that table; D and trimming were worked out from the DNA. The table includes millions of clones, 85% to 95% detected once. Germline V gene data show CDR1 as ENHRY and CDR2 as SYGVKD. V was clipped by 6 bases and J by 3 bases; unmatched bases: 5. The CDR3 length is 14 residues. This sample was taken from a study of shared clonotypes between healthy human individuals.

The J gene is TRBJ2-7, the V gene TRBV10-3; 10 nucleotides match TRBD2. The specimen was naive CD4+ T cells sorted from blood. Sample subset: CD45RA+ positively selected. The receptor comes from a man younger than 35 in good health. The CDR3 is CAIREGLANYEQYF. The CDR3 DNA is TGTGCCATCAGGGAGGGACTAGCGAACTACGAGCAGTACTTC.